Listed here are 18 T cell receptor beta chains from one sample, sequenced in a study of control samples from healthy donors and cancer patients. Assay: immunoSEQ multiplex PCR; the TCRdb copy retains only in-frame clones and omits some. The sample carries about 80,000 clones, approximately 88% recorded once. The sample taken for sequencing was blood. The receptors originated from a woman aged 55-69 years in good health.

V gene TRBV6-2 or TRBV6-3 combines with J gene TRBJ2-3; perhaps TRBD1 as D (6 bases). Germline CDR1 MNHEY, CDR2 SVGEGT. This CDR3 has 14 amino acids. V was trimmed by 5 bases and J by 4 bases, leaving 13 bases between them. Here the CDR3 reads CASSPTGRPDTQYF. The CDR3 nucleotides read TGTGCCAGCAGTCCCACAGGGCGCCCAGATACGCAGTATTTT.

The genes are TRBV5-1 and TRBJ2-1; TRBD2 agrees at 7 bases. The V gene end was trimmed by 0 bases and the J gene end by 0 bases; junction bases not matched to a gene: 9. Germline V lookup: CDR1 SGHRS, CDR2 YFSETQ. The CDR3 consists of 18 residues. The CDR3 DNA sequence: TGCGCCAGCAGCTTGGTGAGGCGGGGAGGGAGCTCCTACAATGAGCAGTTCTTC. This encodes CASSLVRRGGSSYNEQFF.

The V and J genes are TRBV9 and TRBJ2-3; TRBD2 matches 14 bases. Germline V lookup: CDR1 SGDLS, CDR2 YYNGEE. CDR3 size: 19 residues. The V segment lost 3 bases and the J segment 4 bases; nucleotides outside the gene matches: 13. The DNA for the CDR3 is TGTGCCAGCAGCGGCGGGACTAGCGGGAGAATAGGGGCCCCAGATACGCAGTATTTT. Translation: CASSGGTSGRIGAPDTQYF. The variable domain in full, completed from reference TRBV9 and TRBJ2-3, reads DSGVTQTPKHLITATGQRVTLRCSPRSGDLSVYWYQQSLDQGLQFLIQYYNGEERAKGNILERFSAQQFPDLHSELNLSSLELGDSALYFCASSGGTSGRIGAPDTQYFGPGTRLTVL.

The chain carries TRBV7-9 and TRBJ1-2; TRBD1 matches at 9 bases. The V segment lost 5 bases and the J segment 4 bases; nucleotides outside the gene matches: 8. Germline V gives CDR1 SEHNR, CDR2 FQNEAQ (reference sequence). The CDR3 runs 15 residues. CDR3: CASSPGTGFRYGYTF. For the CDR3, the DNA is TGTGCCAGCAGCCCCGGGACAGGGTTTCGCTATGGCTACACCTTC.

This clone was detected once. Other DNA sequences within the sample encode an identical CDR3. The chain joins TRBV3-1 (or the pseudogene TRBV3-2) to TRBJ1-1; D uncertain. V lost 1 base, J lost 2 bases, and 5 bases lay in between. The germline V gene encodes CDR1 LGHDT and CDR2 YNNKEL (reference sequence). This CDR3 has 13 residues. CDR3 amino acids: CASSQGGNTEAFF. Written as DNA, the CDR3 is TGTGCCAGCAGCCAAGGGGGTAACACTGAAGCTTTCTTT.

CDR3 residues: CASTRTGTGHNEQFF. The CDR3 nucleotides read TGTGCCAGCACCAGAACCGGGACGGGACACAATGAGCAGTTCTTC. This chain connects TRBV2 to TRBJ2-1; D assignment may be TRBD1 or TRBD2 (5 bases each). The CDR3 has 15 residues. Germline V CDR1 and CDR2: SNHLY, FYNNEI. Trimming took 7 bases from V and 5 from J, leaving 18 bases between them.

This chain uses TRBV24-1 with TRBJ1-2; D is uncertain. Germline CDR1 and CDR2: KGHDR and SFDVKD. V was shortened by 3 bases and J by 5 bases, with 12 bases between the two germline ends. The CDR3 totals 14 residues. CDR3 in DNA: TGTGCCACCAGTGATGGCGGCTTGGTATATGGCTACACCTTC. Its translation: CATSDGGLVYGYTF.

The chain links TRBV12-3 or TRBV12-4 to TRBJ1-2, with D possibly being TRBD1 (6 bases). There are 12 residues in the CDR3. V was trimmed by 3 bases and J by 6 bases, leaving 8 bases between them. The chain's CDR3 is CASSFAGDGYTF. DNA of the CDR3: TGTGCCAGCAGTTTTGCAGGGGATGGCTACACCTTC.

The sample holds a few counts of this clone. The chain uses TRBV7-2 and TRBJ2-2; D may be TRBD1 (5 bases). Germline CDR1 SGHTA, CDR2 FQGNSA. V was cut by 5 bases and J by 1 base, with 14 bases left in between. The CDR3 is 16 amino acids. Here the CDR3 DNA reads TGTGCCAGCAGCACGGGCGGCCAGGGGAACACCGGGGAGCTGTTTTTT. It codes for CASSTGGQGNTGELFF.

CDR3 nucleotide sequence: TGTGCCAGGTCCCTCGGGAGTGGGGACGCCGGGGAGCTGTTTTTT. Its translation is CARSLGSGDAGELFF. The J gene is TRBJ2-2, the V gene TRBV7-5; the table's TRBD2 call for D was not verified on the DNA. TRBV7-5 represents a pseudogene. The CDR3 loop spans 15 amino acids.

This rearrangement joins TRBV10-2 to TRBJ1-2; 8 positions match TRBD1. The CDR3 loop spans 15 amino acids. CDR1 and CDR2 from the germline V gene are WSHSY and SAAADI. Losses at the gene ends were 3 bases for V and 3 bases for J; bases not matched to a gene: 6. The CDR3 sequence: CASSETGGYYYGYTF. The CDR3 DNA follows: TGCGCCAGCAGTGAAACAGGGGGGTATTACTATGGCTACACCTTC.

This chain links TRBV3-1 (or the pseudogene TRBV3-2) with TRBJ1-2; no definite D call. This CDR3 is built from 15 residues. Trimming removed 3 bases at V and 8 bases at J, with 19 bases between. From germline, CDR1 is LGHDT and CDR2 YNNKEL (reference sequence). CDR3 nucleotides: TGTGCCAGCAGCCAGCCGATCACGTTAGGGAGGGGCTACACCTTC. The encoded protein is CASSQPITLGRGYTF.

V gene TRBV2 combines with J gene TRBJ1-1; 8 bases agree with TRBD1. The CDR3 has 15 amino acids. Germline trimming cut 6 bases from V and 1 base from J; bases unmatched to any gene: 7. Germline lookup yields CDR1 SNHLY and CDR2 FYNNEI. The CDR3 DNA reads TGTGCCAGCAGGCTCTTACAGGGGGGGAACACTGAAGCTTTCTTT. Its translation is CASRLLQGGNTEAFF.

The chain couples TRBV13 to TRBJ2-3; 9 bases agree with TRBD1. The trim removed 3 bases at V and 4 bases at J, leaving 5 bases unmatched. Germline V lookup: CDR1 PRHDT, CDR2 FYEKMQ (reference sequence). The CDR3 is made up of 15 amino acids. The CDR3 DNA reads as TGTGCCAGCAGCTTCACAGGGGGCGCGGCAGATACGCAGTATTTT. As protein: CASSFTGGAADTQYF. Combining the CDR3 with reference TRBV13 and TRBJ2-3 gives the whole variable domain AAGVIQSPRHLIKEKRETATLKCYPIPRHDTVYWYQQGPGQDPQFLISFYEKMQSDKGSIPDRFSAQQFSDYHSELNMSSLELGDSALYFCASSFTGGAADTQYFGPGTRLTVL.

This sequence joins TRBV6-1 and TRBJ2-4, with TRBD1 matching over 8 bases. This CDR3 has 18 residues. Trimming cost V 3 bases and J 1 base; bases outside gene matches: 11. The germline gives CDR1 MNHNS, CDR2 SASEGT. CDR3 loop: CASSDWIGRGPAKNIQYF. The DNA for the CDR3 is TGTGCCAGCAGTGACTGGATAGGCAGGGGGCCGGCCAAAAACATTCAGTACTTC.

The chain links TRBV11-2 to TRBJ2-7; D is perhaps TRBD1 (6 bases). Germline CDR1 reads SGHAT; CDR2 reads FQNNGV. V was clipped by 7 bases and J by 6 bases, with 22 bases between them. This CDR3 has 15 amino acids. CDR3 in amino acids: CASTTGHRAASEQYF. In DNA form, the CDR3 reads TGTGCCAGCACCACCGGGCACAGGGCGGCCTCCGAGCAGTACTTC. Drawing the rest from reference TRBV11-2 and TRBJ2-7, the complete variable domain is EAGVAQSPRYKIIEKRQSVAFWCNPISGHATLYWYQQILGQGPKLLIQFQNNGVVDDSQLPKDRFSAERLKGVDSTLKIQPAKLEDSAVYLCASTTGHRAASEQYFGPGTRLTVT.

CDR3 coding DNA: TGTGCCAGCAGCCTGAACAGGGTCTATGGCTACACCTTC. This translates into CASSLNRVYGYTF. The rearrangement joins TRBV2 to TRBJ1-2; perhaps TRBD1 as D (6 bases). V shed 6 bases and J shed 4 bases, with 12 bases lying between them. CDR3 length: 13 amino acids. Germline V lookup: CDR1 SNHLY, CDR2 FYNNEI.

In this sample, this clone turned up a few times. Other DNA sequences in the same sample also yield this CDR3. The genes are TRBV7-9 and TRBJ1-1; D perhaps matches TRBD1 (6 bases). The V end was cut by 11 bases, the J end by 0 bases, with 19 bases between. CDR3 length: 15 residues. Germline V gene sequence: CDR1 SEHNR, CDR2 FQNEAQ (reference sequence). The CDR3 reads CAAALRGGLNTEAFF. CDR3 DNA: TGTGCCGCAGCTCTGAGGGGGGGATTGAACACTGAAGCTTTCTTT.